Detailed here is one T cell receptor beta chain. Its matching antigen is unknown. Depths of 1 in 200,000 to 1 in 1 million T cells were the sequencing target. The method was immunoSEQ multiplex PCR; TCRdb's version includes in-frame clones alone and lacks a portion of them. The sample holds 150,000 or so clones, 70% to 90% seen once. This sample was taken from a study of cytotoxic CD8 clonotypes in ibrutinib-treated CLL. Findings of the study overall: Clonality was higher at baseline than in age-matched healthy donors and tracked circulating CD8+ T-cell counts.

Sequenced here: PBMCs, sampled at disease progression, from a patient treated with ibrutinib. The origin of this receptor is a human donor with chronic lymphocytic leukemia.

CDR3 DNA sequence: TGTGCCAGCAGTTTATTTCTAGCGGGAGGGCCCTCCTACAATGAGCAGTTCTTC. Translating gives CASSLFLAGGPSYNEQFF. The J gene is TRBJ2-1, the V gene TRBV27, with 12 bases aligning to TRBD2. V shed 1 base, J shed 0 bases, and the junction held 4 bases outside the gene matches. The CDR3 contains 18 residues. Germline assignment: CDR1 MNHEY and CDR2 SMNVEV (reference sequence).